One and the same sample provided the 23 T cell receptor beta chains below, sequenced in a study of vaccination and CD4 T cells after COVID-19. The time point here: late sampling 161 to 241 days after vaccination in a few convalescent patients. TCRdb used MiXCR to reprocess the PCR reads, holding one entry per CDR3 protein. This table holds 25,000 to 30,000 distinct CDR3 sequences, under 60% found once. The sample here was CD4+ T cells from blood, taken about 7 months after SARS-CoV-2 vaccination. All receptors come from a human donor who had recovered from COVID-19.

The table lists this clonotype with a count of one. The V call is TRBV21-1, the J call TRBJ2-7. TRBV21-1 is listed as a pseudogene. The CDR3 is 15 residues long. Here the CDR3 DNA reads TGTGCCAGACTCTCGGGTGGTGGCCTTACCTACGAGCAGTACTTC. Translated, it gives CARLSGGGLTYEQYF.

This rearrangement joins TRBV20-1 to TRBJ1-4; D remains ambiguous. Trimming left V 8 bases short and J 8 bases short, with 12 bases between. The CDR3 covers 11 residues. Germline lookup yields CDR1 DFQATT and CDR2 SNEGSKA (reference sequence). CDR3 sequence reads: CSFRVGEKLFF. CDR3 nucleotides: TGCAGTTTTCGGGTAGGGGAAAAACTGTTTTTT.

This clonotype was observed a few times. This chain connects TRBV24-1 to TRBJ2-2; no clear D. The V and J ends lost 5 bases and 4 bases respectively, with 7 bases between them. Per the germline V gene, CDR1 is KGHDR and CDR2 is SFDVKD. The CDR3 contains 13 residues. The CDR3 reads CATSGTSTGELFF. The CDR3 DNA is TGTGCCACCAGTGGAACGAGCACCGGGGAGCTGTTTTTT.

The chain couples TRBV27 to TRBJ2-6; possibly TRBD1 for D (5 bases). Trimming took 8 bases from V and 2 from J, leaving 10 bases between them. This CDR3 spans 14 amino acids. Germline CDR1 MNHEY, CDR2 SMNVEV (reference sequence). CDR3 protein: CASSSGPGANVLTF. Here the CDR3 DNA reads TGTGCCAGCTCCTCAGGGCCTGGGGCCAACGTCCTGACTTTC. Supplemented by reference TRBV27 and TRBJ2-6, the full variable domain reads EAQVTQNPRYLITVTGKKLTVTCSQNMNHEYMSWYRQDPGLGLRQIYYSMNVEVTDKGDVPEGYKVSRKEKRNFPLILESPSPNQTSLYFCASSSGPGANVLTFGAGSRLTVL.

V and J are TRBV10-3 and TRBJ2-7, with D unclear. CDR1 ENHRY and CDR2 SYGVKD come from the germline V gene. The CDR3 is 14 amino acids. V lost 4 bases, J lost 6 bases, and 16 bases lay in between. CDR3 nucleotides: TGTGCCATCAGTGTTAACCAGCGTCTCGGCGAGCAGTACTTC. Its protein product is CAISVNQRLGEQYF.

A few counts support this clonotype. The chain joins TRBV20-1 to TRBJ2-1; D is possibly TRBD2 (6 bases). CDR1 and CDR2 from the germline V gene are DFQATT and SNEGSKA (reference sequence). V lost 3 bases and J 7 bases, leaving 13 bases between the germline ends. The CDR3 has 13 amino acids. CDR3 sequence reads: CSASGGRRNEQFF. DNA for the CDR3: TGCAGTGCTAGCGGGGGTCGGAGGAATGAGCAGTTCTTC.

The genes are TRBV21-1 and TRBJ2-1; no check of the table's D call, TRBD2, against the DNA was made. TRBV21-1 has pseudogene status. The CDR3 is 14 residues long. CDR3 protein: CASNRLAGVNEQFF. The CDR3 DNA sequence: TGTGCCAGCAACCGACTAGCGGGAGTCAATGAGCAGTTCTTC.

In its sample, this clonotype was seen a few times. This rearrangement joins TRBV27 to TRBJ1-6, with D tentatively TRBD1 (6 bases). This CDR3 comprises 16 residues. CDR1 is MNHEY, CDR2 SMNVEV, per germline (reference sequence). Trimming took 6 bases from V and 6 from J, leaving 18 bases between them. The CDR3 spells CASRSSAGTINSPLHF. The CDR3, as DNA: TGTGCCAGCAGATCTAGTGCCGGGACAATTAATTCACCCCTCCACTTT.

In its sample, this clonotype was seen a few times. This sequence joins TRBV29-1 and TRBJ2-3; D unresolved. Per the germline V gene, CDR1 is SQVTM and CDR2 is ANQGSEA. Trimming took off 4 bases at V and 1 base at J, with 15 bases between the two ends. The CDR3 covers 15 residues. The CDR3 bases are TGCAGCGTTGTGTGGGGTCCCCTCGGCACAGATACGCAGTATTTT. This encodes CSVVWGPLGTDTQYF.

This chain uses TRBV27 with TRBJ2-2, with D perhaps TRBD2 (6 bases). V dropped 6 bases and J dropped 6 bases, with 11 bases sitting between them. The CDR3 has 13 residues. Germline CDR1 MNHEY, CDR2 SMNVEV (reference sequence). CDR3: CASRAGWSGELFF. The CDR3 region has the DNA TGTGCCAGCAGGGCGGGATGGTCCGGGGAGCTGTTTTTT.

The V call is TRBV28, the J call TRBJ1-2; 7 positions agree with TRBD1. Germline trimming cut 4 bases from V and 4 bases from J; bases unmatched to any gene: 6. Germline V gives CDR1 MDHEN, CDR2 SYDVKM. This CDR3 region has 14 residues. The CDR3 DNA is TGTGCCAGCAGTTCGCCGGGACAGAGCTATGGCTACACCTTC. Its protein is CASSSPGQSYGYTF.

The rearrangement links TRBV7-8 to TRBJ2-7; the match to TRBD2 covers 14 bases. This CDR3 is 16 amino acids long. CDR1 is SGHVS, CDR2 FQNEAQ, per germline. V shed 5 bases and J 4 bases; nucleotides not matched to a gene: 7. DNA of the CDR3: TGTGCCAGCAGCCCGTCGGGACTAGCGGGAGCATACGAGCAGTACTTC. Translating it yields CASSPSGLAGAYEQYF.

The chain joins TRBV20-1 to TRBJ1-6, with D possibly matching TRBD1 (6 bases). V dropped 3 bases and J dropped 10 bases, with 16 bases sitting between them. This CDR3 has 14 residues. Germline CDR1 is DFQATT and CDR2 is SNEGSKA (reference sequence). The CDR3 loop reads CSARIRGKGSPLHF. The DNA for the CDR3 is TGCAGTGCTAGGATCAGGGGCAAGGGCTCACCCCTCCACTTT.

V is TRBV6-1 and J is TRBJ1-3; D not resolved. CDR3 size: 16 residues. Trimming shortened V by 1 base and J by 4 bases, and 14 bases separated the two germline ends. The germline gives CDR1 MNHNS, CDR2 SASEGT. In DNA form, the CDR3 reads TGTGCCAGCAGTGAAGGGCGGAATGCTCTGGGAAACACCATATATTTT. It is translated as CASSEGRNALGNTIYF.

The chain uses TRBV7-2 and TRBJ1-5; D uncertain. The CDR3 has 13 amino acids. The germline CDR1 and CDR2 sequences are SGHTA and FQGNSA. The ends were cut back, 0 bases at V and 7 bases at J, with 7 bases in the middle. The CDR3 sequence is CASSLAVPQPQHF. CDR3 in DNA: TGTGCCAGCAGCTTAGCAGTCCCCCAGCCCCAGCATTTT.

The chain has TRBV20-1 and TRBJ2-7; tentatively, D is TRBD1 or TRBD2 (6 bases each). From germline, CDR1 is DFQATT and CDR2 SNEGSKA (reference sequence). The CDR3 loop spans 15 amino acids. The germline V and J ends were trimmed by 3 bases and 0 bases, with 15 bases remaining between them. The CDR3 is CSASVRGRPSYEQYF. The CDR3 DNA is TGCAGTGCTAGTGTCCGGGGGCGGCCCTCCTACGAGCAGTACTTC.

This chain connects TRBV7-3 to TRBJ2-3, with a possible D match to TRBD1 (5 bases). Germline lookup yields CDR1 SGHTA and CDR2 FQGTGA. The CDR3 totals 13 residues. Trimming shortened V by 5 bases and J by 1 base, and 7 bases separated the two germline ends. The CDR3 reads CASSVTGTDTQYF. The CDR3 bases are TGTGCCAGCAGCGTGACAGGCACAGATACGCAGTATTTT.

The chain couples TRBV24-1 to TRBJ2-1; 12 nucleotides agree with TRBD2. The germline V gene encodes CDR1 KGHDR and CDR2 SFDVKD. V lost 4 bases and J lost 7; bases outside the gene matches: 7. The CDR3 totals 16 residues. This CDR3 reads CATSDRLAGVLNEQFF. In DNA form, the CDR3 reads TGTGCCACCAGTGACAGACTAGCGGGAGTATTAAATGAGCAGTTCTTC.

CDR3 sequence: CASSFGGSRTGELFF. The DNA of the CDR3 is TGTGCCAGCAGTTTTGGCGGGAGTAGGACCGGGGAGCTGTTTTTT. V and J are TRBV28 and TRBJ2-2; TRBD2 agrees at 7 bases. CDR3 length equals 15 residues. J gave up 5 bases and V 3 bases, and 6 bases lay outside the gene matches. Germline-derived CDR1 and CDR2 are MDHEN and SYDVKM.

The chain employs TRBV20-1 and TRBJ2-6; no reliable D call. The CDR3 runs to 13 residues. From germline, CDR1 is DFQATT and CDR2 SNEGSKA (reference sequence). Trimming removed 3 bases from V and 2 bases from J, with 5 bases in between. The CDR3 loop reads CSARGTGANVLTF. CDR3 sequence (DNA): TGCAGTGCTAGGGGAACTGGGGCCAACGTCCTGACTTTC.

The chain combines TRBV19 with TRBJ1-6; D unclear. Between the trimmed V and J ends, which lost 6 bases and 12 bases, there was a span of 15 bases. From germline, CDR1 is LNHDA and CDR2 SQIVND (reference sequence). The CDR3 contains 13 residues. This chain's CDR3 is CASRESVWRPLHF. Here the CDR3 DNA reads TGTGCCAGTAGAGAGTCGGTCTGGAGACCCCTCCACTTT.

The gene calls are TRBV28 and TRBJ2-7; the D is unclear. V lost 6 bases and J lost 2, with 11 bases in between. The CDR3 loop spans 13 amino acids. Germline V CDR1 and CDR2: MDHEN, SYDVKM. The CDR3, as DNA: TGTGCCAGCAGGCGGATTACACCCTACGAGCAGTACTTC. This translates into CASRRITPYEQYF. Full variable domain (remainder filled in from reference TRBV28 and TRBJ2-7): DVKVTQSSRYLVKRTGEKVFLECVQDMDHENMFWYRQDPGLGLRLIYFSYDVKMKEKGDIPEGYSVSREKKERFSLILESASTNQTSMYLCASRRITPYEQYFGPGTRLTVT.

V usage is TRBV20-1 and J usage is TRBJ2-5; tentative D call: TRBD1 (5 bases). The V gene's germline CDR1 is DFQATT and CDR2 SNEGSKA (reference sequence). Trimming shortened V by 3 bases and J by 2 bases, and 13 bases separated the two germline ends. This CDR3 is 14 amino acids long. Here the CDR3 DNA reads TGCAGTGCTAGCGCTGACAGTTCACAAGAGACCCAGTACTTC. Translating it yields CSASADSSQETQYF.